This T cell receptor beta chain was identified in a study of CD8 T cells in Susac syndrome. This CDR3 region has 18 residues. CDR1 is SGHNT and CDR2 is YYREEE in the germline V gene (reference sequence). J was trimmed by 6 bases and V by 4 bases; bases with no gene match: 11. Patients with stable or active relapsing-remitting disease, all of them treatment-naive, made up the multiple sclerosis controls. With random hexamers, roughly 0.5 to 1 ug RNA was reverse transcribed. MiXCR, run by TCRdb on the immunoSEQ multiplex PCR reads, gives a single entry per CDR3 protein. Of 150,000 to 250,000 distinct CDR3 sequences in the sample, 90% to 95% were seen once.

The genes are TRBV5-4 and TRBJ2-1; 15 bases align to TRBD2. Sequenced sample: CD4+ T cells from PBMCs. This receptor was taken from a human donor with multiple sclerosis. The CDR3 loop reads CASSLPGLAGGRVNEQFF. The DNA for the CDR3 is TGTGCCAGCAGCCTACCCGGACTAGCGGGGGGGCGGGTCAATGAGCAGTTCTTC. Drawing the rest from reference TRBV5-4 and TRBJ2-1, the complete variable domain is ETGVTQSPTHLIKTRGQQVTLRCSSQSGHNTVSWYQQALGQGPQFIFQYYREEENGRGNFPPRFSGLQFPNYSSELNVNALELDDSALYLCASSLPGLAGGRVNEQFFGPGTRLTVL.